This T cell receptor (beta chain) was documented in a study of cytomegalovirus exposure and HLA in healthy donors. Study-level findings and limits: It was reported that TCR beta sequences correctly inferred the HLA-A and HLA-B alleles for most subjects.

As to this clone: Its matching antigen is unknown.

Germline CDR1 LNHDA, CDR2 SQIVND (reference sequence). The CDR3 has 15 amino acids. The PCR ran on 60 Vbeta and 13 Jbeta primers. The method was immunoSEQ multiplex PCR; TCRdb's version includes in-frame clones alone and lacks a portion of them. The sample has about 120,000 clones; 65% to 80% are singletons. The TCR was taken from a man between 18 and 35 years old in good health and CMV-seropositive. This rearrangement joins TRBV19 to TRBJ2-5; 10 nucleotides agree with TRBD1. Matching the DNA end better, TRBJ2-7 makes the J call doubtful. Input material: PBMCs. The chain's CDR3 is CASSIAGTGAYEQYF. CDR3 DNA: TGTGCCAGTAGTATCGCCGGGACAGGGGCCTACGAGCAGTACTTC.